The clone carrying this TCR beta chain was counted a few times. The target antigen is unknown. The data are from a study of identical twins. Overall study findings and caveats: Excess sharing between twins was weaker in beta out-of-frame sequences.

CDR1 is MNHNS and CDR2 is SASEGT in the germline V gene. V lost 5 bases and J 0 bases, leaving 14 bases between the germline ends. This CDR3 region has 16 residues. Each CDR3 protein is one row after TCRdb ran MiXCR on the 5' RACE reads. Of about 250,000 distinct CDR3 sequences listed, approximately 8.3% are singletons. The data were also submitted as part of a second study, on yellow fever vaccine responses in identical twins.

The specimen was CD8+ T cells sorted from blood. The chain combines TRBV6-1 with TRBJ2-1; no firm D call. The receptor was isolated from a woman in her late teens or twenties in good health. The CDR3 coding sequence is TGTGCCAGCAGTCCTCCGGCGGAAAGCTCCTACAATGAGCAGTTCTTC. Translating it yields CASSPPAESSYNEQFF.